This T cell receptor beta chain was documented in a study of OX40 agonist ivuxolimab in advanced cancers. In the case of this clone: Its antigen is undetermined.

Clones were sequenced by immunoSEQ multiplex PCR, and TCRdb holds only the in-frame ones, with some missing. The sample yields roughly 58,000 clones, around 90% seen once. The CDR3 runs 13 residues. Germline V gene lookup returns CDR1 KGHSH and CDR2 LQKENI. V gave up 0 bases and J gave up 5 bases, with 7 bases separating them. The study, taken as a whole, reports: The antigens recognized by the expanded peripheral T cells, that is their antigen specificity, were not determined. Clonal expansion by week 6 occurred in CD4+ and CD8+ blood T cells (at 0.1 to 3.0 mg/kg).

The origin of this receptor is an adult with an advanced solid tumor such as melanoma, head and neck, liver or kidney cancer. The input for sequencing was CD4+ or CD8+ T cells sorted from blood, taken in a trial of the OX40 agonist ivuxolimab. The genes are TRBV18 and TRBJ1-2; D unresolved. CDR3 residues: CASSPPHQYGYTF. Here the CDR3 DNA reads TGTGCCAGCTCACCACCCCACCAATATGGCTACACCTTC.